These T cell receptor beta chains were read from a single sample in a study of blood T cell repertoires in COVID-19. Sequencing was performed with immunoSEQ multiplex PCR; in TCRdb, only in-frame clones are kept and a portion is missing. The table includes about 180,000 clones, 88% detected once. The sequencing sample was made of peripheral blood. The receptors originated from a woman aged 30 to 39 with acute or convalescent COVID-19. The CDR3 runs from the conserved cysteine through the conserved F or W. D genes are given only for firm matches. Clone size is given for some rows only: seen once, a few or many times, or a class if the clone is expanded.

v_gene	d_gene	j_gene	abundance	CDR3nt	CDR3aa
TRBV4-2	-	TRBJ1-4	-	TGTGCCAGCAGCCAAGAGTCAGCAACTAATGAAAAACTGTTTTTT	CASSQESATNEKLFF
TRBV4-1	-	TRBJ2-3	-	TGCGCCAGCAGCCAAGATACACACACAGATACGCAGTATTTT	CASSQDTHTDTQYF
TRBV7-2	TRBD2	TRBJ2-6	-	TGTGCCAGCAGTCGACTAGCGGGAGCTGGGGCCAACGTCCTGACTTTC	CASSRLAGAGANVLTF
TRBV28	TRBD1	TRBJ1-6	-	TGTGCCAGCCGACCTACAGGGGAGGTATCACCCCTCCACTTT	CASRPTGEVSPLHF
TRBV12-3/TRBV12-4	-	TRBJ1-6	-	TGTGCCAGCAGAATAACCTATAATTCACCCCTCCACTTT	CASRITYNSPLHF
TRBV6-6	-	TRBJ2-2	-	TGTGCCAGCAGTTACCCGACCGGGGAGCTGTTTTTT	CASSYPTGELFF
TRBV12-3/TRBV12-4	-	TRBJ1-5	-	TGTGCCAGCAGTTTCGGGGGGAATCAGCCCCAGCATTTT	CASSFGGNQPQHF
TRBV4-2	-	TRBJ1-2	-	TGTGCCAGCAGCCAAGATGGAACCGGGGATTCTAACTATGGCTACACCTTC	CASSQDGTGDSNYGYTF
TRBV7-9	-	TRBJ2-1	-	TGTGCCAGCAGCTCAACCGGGACTTCGCAGTTCTTC	CASSSTGTSQFF
TRBV28	-	TRBJ1-4	once	TGTGCCAGCAGTACCTTGAGAGGGGGAGGGGAAAAACTGTTTTTT	CASSTLRGGGEKLFF
TRBV7-6	TRBD2	TRBJ2-3	-	TGTGCCAGCAGCTTGGGACTAGCGTTCTTTAGCACAGATACGCAGTATTTT	CASSLGLAFFSTDTQYF
TRBV11-2	-	TRBJ2-3	-	TGTGCCAGCAGCTCTACAGATACGCAGTATTTT	CASSSTDTQYF
TRBV2	-	TRBJ1-6	few	TGTGCCAGCAGTGAAAATGGGGCCAAGGTAGCACCCCTCCACTTT	CASSENGAKVAPLHF
TRBV6-5	-	TRBJ2-3	-	TGTGCCAGCAGTAACCTAGGTACGCAGTATTTT	CASSNLGTQYF
TRBV7-9	-	TRBJ2-1	once	TGTGCCACCCAGTCCCTACAGGGAGCGCAGTTCTTC	CATQSLQGAQFF
TRBV4-1	TRBD2	TRBJ2-3	-	TGCGCCAGCAGCCCGTCAAGCGGGAGTGTTCCAGATACGCAGTATTTT	CASSPSSGSVPDTQYF
TRBV6-5	-	TRBJ1-4	-	TGTGCCACAGCCGGCAGAGGAGAAAAACTGTTTTTT	CATAGRGEKLFF
TRBV19	-	TRBJ2-3	-	TGTGCCAGTAGTATAGGGGCCACAGATACGCAGTATTTT	CASSIGATDTQYF
TRBV19	TRBD2	TRBJ2-1	-	TGTGCCAGTAGTATTGGTACGGGAGGGCTTGAGCAGTTCTTC	CASSIGTGGLEQFF
TRBV6-5	TRBD1	TRBJ1-6	-	TGTGCCAGCCGGGGACAGGCCAATTCACCCCTCCACTTT	CASRGQANSPLHF
TRBV7-9	-	TRBJ1-5	-	TGTGCCAGCAGCCCCGCGGGCCCCGGTCAGCCCCAGCATTTT	CASSPAGPGQPQHF
TRBV5-5	-	TRBJ1-2	-	TGTGCCAGCAGCTTGGGAGGGACAATTCGAAACTATGGCTACACCTTC	CASSLGGTIRNYGYTF
TRBV11-2	-	TRBJ1-1	-	TGTGCCAGCAGCTTGGGGCGTAAGGAAGCTTTCTTT	CASSLGRKEAFF
TRBV30	-	TRBJ1-2	-	TGTGCCTGGAGTGTTCAGGGTTTAGAAGGCTACACCTTC	CAWSVQGLEGYTF
TRBV10-2	-	TRBJ2-7	few	TGCGCCAGCAGCCGATCATCGGGTGAGCAGTACTTC	CASSRSSGEQYF
TRBV29-1	TRBD1	TRBJ1-4	-	TGCAGCGCAAGGACAGGGACGGCCCAAAAACTGTTTTTT	CSARTGTAQKLFF
TRBV6-5	TRBD1	TRBJ2-7	-	TGTGCCAGCGTTTGCGGGACAGGGACGGGGGAGCAGTACTTC	CASVCGTGTGEQYF
TRBV7-8	TRBD1	TRBJ1-6	-	TGTGCCAGCAGCTCCATCCGGGACAGGGTTTCAGGGAATTCACCCCTCCACTTT	CASSSIRDRVSGNSPLHF
TRBV18	-	TRBJ2-2	-	TGTGCCAGCTCACCCAGACAGGACCCCGGGGAGCTGTTTTTT	CASSPRQDPGELFF
TRBV18	TRBD1	TRBJ1-5	-	TGTGCCAGCTCACCATTAGGACAGGGCAATCAGCCCCAGCATTTT	CASSPLGQGNQPQHF
TRBV18	TRBD1	TRBJ2-2	many	TGTGCCAGCTCACCTCGACAGGGTTCGGACACCGGGGAGCTGTTTTTT	CASSPRQGSDTGELFF
TRBV13	TRBD2	TRBJ2-7	-	TGTGCCAGCAGCTTTAGCGGGAGGGGTAGGTACGAGCAGTACTTC	CASSFSGRGRYEQYF
TRBV28	TRBD2	TRBJ2-2	-	TGTGCCAGCACACTAGCGGGGGCCGGAACCGGGGAGCTGTTTTTT	CASTLAGAGTGELFF
TRBV2	-	TRBJ2-1	-	TGTGCCAGCCAACTAATTTCCTACAATGAGCAGTTCTTC	CASQLISYNEQFF
TRBV29-1	TRBD1	TRBJ2-3	-	TGCAGCACGCGGACAGGGAGGATCACAGATACGCAGTATTTT	CSTRTGRITDTQYF
TRBV10-1	-	TRBJ1-1	-	TGCGCCAGCAGCTCAGGGACACAGAACACTGAAGCTTTCTTT	CASSSGTQNTEAFF
TRBV29-1	-	TRBJ2-5	once	TGCAGCGTTGACTTGGCGAAGCGGGAGACCCAGTACTTC	CSVDLAKRETQYF
TRBV7-9	-	TRBJ2-7	-	TGTGCCAGCAGCTTAGGGGCATACGAGCAGTACTTC	CASSLGAYEQYF
TRBV15	-	TRBJ1-1	-	TGTGCCACCAGCAGAGATCGGGAGCATGGTGAAGCTTTCTTT	CATSRDREHGEAFF
TRBV11-1	-	TRBJ1-1	-	TGTGCCAGCAGCTCCCCAGGGAACACTGAAGCTTTCTTT	CASSSPGNTEAFF
TRBV28	-	TRBJ2-3	-	TGTGCCAGCAGTTTACAGCGTTATACGCAGTATTTT	CASSLQRYTQYF
TRBV29-1	TRBD2	TRBJ2-1	-	TGCAGCGTCGGCCCACTAGCGGGGGGTTACAATGAGCAGTTCTTC	CSVGPLAGGYNEQFF
TRBV5-1	TRBD1	TRBJ1-1	-	TGCGCCAGCAGCCTCGAGGGGGCGAACACTGAAGCTTTCTTT	CASSLEGANTEAFF
TRBV9	TRBD1	TRBJ2-5	-	TGTGCCAGCAGCGTAGCCCGACAGGGCGGCCAAGAGACCCAGTACTTC	CASSVARQGGQETQYF
TRBV28	TRBD2	TRBJ2-7	-	TGTGCCAGCAGTGTGCCCGGGACTAGCTCCTACGAGCAGTACTTC	CASSVPGTSSYEQYF
TRBV11-3	-	TRBJ2-1	once	TGTGCCAGCAGCTTAGGAGGGCCGTCCTACAATGAGCAGTTCTTC	CASSLGGPSYNEQFF
TRBV12-3/TRBV12-4	-	TRBJ1-6	-	TGTGCCAGCAGGGCCTCCCATTCACCCCTCCACTTT	CASRASHSPLHF
TRBV2	TRBD2	TRBJ2-7	-	TGTGCCAGCAGTGCCATAGCGGGATCATCCTACGAGCAGTACTTC	CASSAIAGSSYEQYF
TRBV6-2/TRBV6-3	-	TRBJ1-2	-	TGTGCCAGCAGTTACACCGGCAGGGGCGCGTCCGACTATGGCTACACCTTC	CASSYTGRGASDYGYTF
TRBV3-1/TRBV3-2	-	TRBJ1-3	-	TGTGCCAGCAGCCCAGCAGGGATCAACACCATATATTTT	CASSPAGINTIYF
TRBV5-1	-	TRBJ2-1	-	TGCGCCAGCAGCGTTACGGGAACATACAATGAGCAGTTCTTC	CASSVTGTYNEQFF
TRBV6-5	-	TRBJ2-5	-	TGTGCCAGCAGTTACTCGACGGGGCAAGAGACCCAGTACTTC	CASSYSTGQETQYF
TRBV24-1	TRBD1	TRBJ2-2	once	TGTGCCACCAGTCCCAGGACCGGGACAGGGTATATTCCCGGGGAGCTGTTTTTT	CATSPRTGTGYIPGELFF